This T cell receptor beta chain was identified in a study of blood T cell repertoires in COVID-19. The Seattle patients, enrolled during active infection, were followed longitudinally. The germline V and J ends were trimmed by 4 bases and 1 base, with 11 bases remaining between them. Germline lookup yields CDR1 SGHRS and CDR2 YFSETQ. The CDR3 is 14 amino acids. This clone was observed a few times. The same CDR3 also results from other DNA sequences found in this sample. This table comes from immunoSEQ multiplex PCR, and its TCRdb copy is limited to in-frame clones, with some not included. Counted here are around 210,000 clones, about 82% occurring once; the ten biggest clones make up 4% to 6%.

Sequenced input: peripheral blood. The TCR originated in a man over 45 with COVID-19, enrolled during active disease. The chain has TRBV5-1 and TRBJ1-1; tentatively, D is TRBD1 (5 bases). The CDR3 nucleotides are TGCGCCAGCAGCGGCGGGACGGCGAACACTGAAGCTTTCTTT. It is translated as CASSGGTANTEAFF.